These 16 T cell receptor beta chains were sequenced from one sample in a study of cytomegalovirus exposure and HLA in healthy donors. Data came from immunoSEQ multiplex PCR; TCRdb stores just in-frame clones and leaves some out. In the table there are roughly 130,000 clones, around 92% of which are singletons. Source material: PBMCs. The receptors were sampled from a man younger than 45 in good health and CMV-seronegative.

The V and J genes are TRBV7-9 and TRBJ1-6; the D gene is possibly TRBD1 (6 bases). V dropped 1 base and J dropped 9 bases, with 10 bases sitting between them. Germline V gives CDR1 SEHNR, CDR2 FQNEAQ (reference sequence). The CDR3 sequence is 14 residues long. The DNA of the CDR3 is TGTGCCAGCAGCTTAGTTGTCAGGGGTTCACCCCTCCACTTT. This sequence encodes CASSLVVRGSPLHF. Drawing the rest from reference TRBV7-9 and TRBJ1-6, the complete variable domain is DTGVSQNPRHKITKRGQNVTFRCDPISEHNRLYWYRQTLGQGPEFLTYFQNEAQLEKSRLLSDRFSAERPKGSFSTLEIQRTEQGDSAMYLCASSLVVRGSPLHFGNGTRLTVT.

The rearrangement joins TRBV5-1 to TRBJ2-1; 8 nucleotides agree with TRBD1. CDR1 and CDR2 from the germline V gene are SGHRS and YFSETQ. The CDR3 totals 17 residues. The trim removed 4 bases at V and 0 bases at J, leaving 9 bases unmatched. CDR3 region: CASSPSRQGSSYNEQFF. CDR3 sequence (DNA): TGCGCCAGCAGCCCATCCCGACAGGGGAGCTCCTACAATGAGCAGTTCTTC.

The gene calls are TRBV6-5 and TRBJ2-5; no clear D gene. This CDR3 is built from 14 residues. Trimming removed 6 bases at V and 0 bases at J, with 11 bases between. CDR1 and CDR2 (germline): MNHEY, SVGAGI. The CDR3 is CASRNPPDQETQYF. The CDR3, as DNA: TGTGCCAGCAGAAACCCGCCAGACCAAGAGACCCAGTACTTC.

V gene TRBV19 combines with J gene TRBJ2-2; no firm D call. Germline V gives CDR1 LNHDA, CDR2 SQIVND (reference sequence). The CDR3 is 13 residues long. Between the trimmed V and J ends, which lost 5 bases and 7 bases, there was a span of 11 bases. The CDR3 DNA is TGTGCCAGTAGTTTTACCAGAGGCGGGGAGCTGTTTTTT. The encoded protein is CASSFTRGGELFF.

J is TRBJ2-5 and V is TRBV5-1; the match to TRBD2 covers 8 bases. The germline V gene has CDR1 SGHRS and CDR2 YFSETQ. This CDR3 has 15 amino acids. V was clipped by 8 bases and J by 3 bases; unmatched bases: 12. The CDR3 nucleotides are TGCGCCAGTATTCGGGGGGGCTCTATAGAAGAGACCCAGTACTTC. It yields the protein CASIRGGSIEETQYF.

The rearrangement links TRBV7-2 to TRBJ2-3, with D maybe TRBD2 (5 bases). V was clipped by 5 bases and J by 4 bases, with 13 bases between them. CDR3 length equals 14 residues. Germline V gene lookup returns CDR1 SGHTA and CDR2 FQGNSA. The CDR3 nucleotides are TGTGCCAGCAGCCCCGGCCGGGGTGCAGATACGCAGTATTTT. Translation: CASSPGRGADTQYF. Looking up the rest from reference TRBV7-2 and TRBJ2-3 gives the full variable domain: GAGVSQSPSNKVTEKGKDVELRCDPISGHTALYWYRQSLGQGLEFLIYFQGNSAPDKSGLPSDRFSAERTGGSVSTLTIQRTQQEDSAVYLCASSPGRGADTQYFGPGTRLTVL.

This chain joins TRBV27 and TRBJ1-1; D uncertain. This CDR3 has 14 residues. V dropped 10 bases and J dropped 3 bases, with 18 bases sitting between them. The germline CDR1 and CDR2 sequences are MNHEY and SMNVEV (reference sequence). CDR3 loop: CATGRVSEDTEAFF. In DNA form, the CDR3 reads TGTGCCACCGGGAGAGTGAGCGAGGACACTGAAGCTTTCTTT.

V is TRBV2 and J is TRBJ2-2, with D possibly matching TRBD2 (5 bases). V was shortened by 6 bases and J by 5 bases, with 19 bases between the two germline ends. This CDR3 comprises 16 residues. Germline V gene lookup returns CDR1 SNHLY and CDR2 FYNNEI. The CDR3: CASRNGGIARTGELFF. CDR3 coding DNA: TGTGCCAGCAGGAACGGTGGGATAGCGAGGACCGGGGAGCTGTTTTTT. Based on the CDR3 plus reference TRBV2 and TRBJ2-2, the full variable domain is EPEVTQTPSHQVTQMGQEVILRCVPISNHLYFYWYRQILGQKVEFLVSFYNNEISEKSEIFDDQFSVERPDGSNFTLKIRSTKLEDSAMYFCASRNGGIARTGELFFGEGSRLTVL.

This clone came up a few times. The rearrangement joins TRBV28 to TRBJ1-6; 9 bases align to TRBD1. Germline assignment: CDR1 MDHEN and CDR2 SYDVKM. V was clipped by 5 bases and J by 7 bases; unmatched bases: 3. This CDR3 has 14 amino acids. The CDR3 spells CASSHGQGNSPLHF. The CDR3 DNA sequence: TGTGCCAGCAGTCATGGACAGGGGAATTCACCCCTCCACTTT.

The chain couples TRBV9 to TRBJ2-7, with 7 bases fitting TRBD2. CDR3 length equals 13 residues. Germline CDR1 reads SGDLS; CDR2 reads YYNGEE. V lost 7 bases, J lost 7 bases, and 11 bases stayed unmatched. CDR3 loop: CASSGLGLGEQYF. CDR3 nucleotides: TGTGCCAGCTCTGGACTAGGGCTGGGGGAGCAGTACTTC. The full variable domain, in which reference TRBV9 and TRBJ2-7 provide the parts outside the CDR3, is DSGVTQTPKHLITATGQRVTLRCSPRSGDLSVYWYQQSLDQGLQFLIQYYNGEERAKGNILERFSAQQFPDLHSELNLSSLELGDSALYFCASSGLGLGEQYFGPGTRLTVT.

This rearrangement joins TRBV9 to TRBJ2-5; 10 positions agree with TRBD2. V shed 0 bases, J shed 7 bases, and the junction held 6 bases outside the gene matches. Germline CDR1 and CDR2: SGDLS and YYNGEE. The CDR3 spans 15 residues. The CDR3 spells CASSVGSGGQGTQYF. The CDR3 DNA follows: TGTGCCAGCAGCGTAGGTAGCGGGGGGCAGGGGACCCAGTACTTC.

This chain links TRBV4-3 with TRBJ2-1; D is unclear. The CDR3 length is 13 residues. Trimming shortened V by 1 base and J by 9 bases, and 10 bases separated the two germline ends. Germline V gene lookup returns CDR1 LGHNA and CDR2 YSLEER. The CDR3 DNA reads TGCGCCAGCAGCCAAGTCTTTTTCGGTGAGCAGTTCTTC. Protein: CASSQVFFGEQFF.

CDR3 amino acids: CASSLVEAKNIQYF. The CDR3 nucleotides are TGTGCCAGCAGCTTAGTGGAGGCCAAAAACATTCAGTACTTC. The rearrangement uses TRBV7-9 and TRBJ2-4, with D hard to call. The CDR3 is made up of 14 amino acids. Germline-derived CDR1 and CDR2 are SEHNR and FQNEAQ (reference sequence). The V and J ends lost 1 base and 1 base respectively, with 5 bases between them.

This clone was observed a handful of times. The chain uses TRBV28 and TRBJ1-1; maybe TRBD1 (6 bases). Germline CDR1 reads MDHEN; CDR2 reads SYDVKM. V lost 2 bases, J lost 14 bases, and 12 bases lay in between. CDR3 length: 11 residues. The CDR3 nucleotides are TGTGCCAGCAGTTTACACAGGGAAATGTTCTTT. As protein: CASSLHREMFF.

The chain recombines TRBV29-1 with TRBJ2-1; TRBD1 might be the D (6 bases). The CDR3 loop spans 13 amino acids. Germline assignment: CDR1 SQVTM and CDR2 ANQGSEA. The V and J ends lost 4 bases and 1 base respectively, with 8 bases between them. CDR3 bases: TGCAGCGTTGCAGGGGCGTCCTACAATGAGCAGTTCTTC. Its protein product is CSVAGASYNEQFF.

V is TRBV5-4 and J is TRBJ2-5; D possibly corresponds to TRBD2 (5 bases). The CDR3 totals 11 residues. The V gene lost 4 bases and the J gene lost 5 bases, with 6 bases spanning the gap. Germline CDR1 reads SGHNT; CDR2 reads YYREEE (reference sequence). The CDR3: CASSTGETQYF. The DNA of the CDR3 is TGTGCCAGCAGCACGGGGGAGACCCAGTACTTC.